These 10 T cell receptor beta chains were all obtained from the same sample, sequenced in a study of T cell responses to AZD1222 COVID-19 vaccine. Libraries were prepared by immunoSEQ multiplex PCR; TCRdb keeps only in-frame clonotypes and omits some of them. The sample includes 150,000 to 200,000 clones, 90% to 95% of them seen just once. The sequencing used peripheral blood, collected 28 days after the second AZD1222 dose. The source of these receptors is an adult who received the AZD1222 COVID-19 vaccine.

V gene TRBV28 combines with J gene TRBJ1-1; D is unresolved. Germline V lookup: CDR1 MDHEN, CDR2 SYDVKM. Trimming removed 4 bases at V and 0 bases at J, with 3 bases between. There are 12 residues in the CDR3. The CDR3 nucleotides read TGTGCCAGCAGTTCCATGAACACTGAAGCTTTCTTT. Translated: CASSSMNTEAFF.

The chain links TRBV1 to TRBJ2-1. TRBV1 is a known pseudogene. This CDR3 contains 11 residues. As DNA, the CDR3 is TGCACCAGCAGCCAAGATTATGAGCAGTTCTTC. Translated: CTSSQDYEQFF.

A single count supports this clone. V and J are TRBV10-2 and TRBJ2-3; 11 bases are a match to TRBD2. J lost 2 bases, V lost 5 bases, and 15 bases had no gene match. The CDR3 runs to 19 residues. The germline gives CDR1 WSHSY, CDR2 SAAADI. The DNA of the CDR3 is TGCGCCAGCAGTCGACAGGGCCAACCGGGACTAGCGGTCACAGATACGCAGTATTTT. Translating it yields CASSRQGQPGLAVTDTQYF.

This chain uses TRBV10-3 with TRBJ1-6; D is ambiguous. CDR3 length: 14 amino acids. The V end was cut by 6 bases, the J end by 9 bases, with 15 bases between. Germline V lookup: CDR1 ENHRY, CDR2 SYGVKD. CDR3 sequence (DNA): TGTGCCATCAGATCCCTGGGAGGGCGTTCACCCCTCCACTTT. As protein: CAIRSLGGRSPLHF.

The V gene is TRBV19, the J gene TRBJ1-5; D is possibly TRBD1 (5 bases). This CDR3 spans 15 amino acids. V lost 5 bases to trimming and J lost 3 bases, with 14 bases between them. Germline assignment: CDR1 LNHDA and CDR2 SQIVND (reference sequence). In DNA, the CDR3 is TGTGCCAGTAGTCCCCAGGGTAACTACAATCAGCCCCAGCATTTT. Amino acid sequence: CASSPQGNYNQPQHF.

The chain recombines TRBV6-5 with TRBJ1-2, with no clear D. V lost 5 bases and J lost 3, with 7 bases in between. CDR3 length: 12 amino acids. Germline V lookup: CDR1 MNHEY, CDR2 SVGAGI. The CDR3 DNA reads as TGTGCCAGCAGTCCCCCCGACTATGGCTACACCTTC. Amino acids: CASSPPDYGYTF.

This rearrangement joins TRBV29-1 to TRBJ2-7; unclear D gene. CDR1 SQVTM and CDR2 ANQGSEA come from the germline V gene. The V end lost 4 bases, the J end lost 2 bases, and 6 bases lay between the germline ends. CDR3 size: 11 residues. In DNA form, the CDR3 reads TGCAGCGTTGGCACAGCCTACGAGCAGTACTTC. Protein sequence: CSVGTAYEQYF.

The chain combines TRBV5-6 with TRBJ2-5, with D possibly TRBD2 on 5 matching bases. The CDR3 consists of 17 residues. V dropped 0 bases and J dropped 2 bases, with 17 bases sitting between them. From germline, CDR1 is SGHDT and CDR2 YYEEEE. CDR3 region: CASSLGGARHRQETQYF. CDR3 nucleotide sequence: TGTGCCAGCAGCTTGGGGGGAGCTCGACACCGTCAAGAGACCCAGTACTTC.

This chain uses TRBV4-2 with TRBJ2-3, with 13 bases identical to TRBD2. V lost 4 bases, J lost 5 bases, and 6 bases stayed unmatched. The CDR3 spans 16 residues. Germline-derived CDR1 and CDR2 are LGHNA and YNFKEQ. CDR3 loop: CASSLSGTSGIDTQYF. For the CDR3, the DNA is TGTGCCAGCAGCCTGTCTGGGACTAGCGGGATAGATACGCAGTATTTT.

The chain joins TRBV7-9 to TRBJ2-5, with 9 nucleotides matching TRBD2. V gave up 6 bases and J gave up 5 bases; unmatched junction bases: 7. CDR3 length: 14 amino acids. Per germline, CDR1 SEHNR and CDR2 FQNEAQ (reference sequence). The CDR3 DNA follows: TGTGCCAGCAGTTTGGCTAGCGGGGTGGAGACCCAGTACTTC. This codes for CASSLASGVETQYF.